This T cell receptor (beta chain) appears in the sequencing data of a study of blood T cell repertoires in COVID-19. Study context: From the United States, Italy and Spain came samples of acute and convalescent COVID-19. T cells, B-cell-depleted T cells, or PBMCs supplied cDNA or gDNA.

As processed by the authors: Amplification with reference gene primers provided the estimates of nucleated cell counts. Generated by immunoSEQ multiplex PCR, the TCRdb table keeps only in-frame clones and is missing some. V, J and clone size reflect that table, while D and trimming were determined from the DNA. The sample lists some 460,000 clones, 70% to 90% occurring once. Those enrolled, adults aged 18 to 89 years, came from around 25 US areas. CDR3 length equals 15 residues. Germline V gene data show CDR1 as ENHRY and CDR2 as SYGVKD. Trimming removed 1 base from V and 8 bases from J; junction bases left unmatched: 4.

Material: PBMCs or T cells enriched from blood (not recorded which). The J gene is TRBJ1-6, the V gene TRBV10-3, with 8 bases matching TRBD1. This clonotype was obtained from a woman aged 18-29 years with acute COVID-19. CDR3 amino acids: CAISEYPGGDSPLHF. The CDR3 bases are TGTGCCATCAGTGAGTACCCAGGGGGCGATTCACCCCTCCACTTT.